This T cell receptor beta chain was sequenced during a study of blood T cell repertoires in COVID-19. Study background: Italy, Spain and the United States were the sources of the convalescent and acute COVID-19 samples. T cells, B-cell-depleted T cells, or PBMCs provided the cDNA or gDNA that served as material.

Enrolled during active infection, Seattle patients were then followed longitudinally. Under the authors' procedure: Amplification with reference gene primers provided the estimates of nucleated cell counts. TCRdb's copy holds only in-frame clones and misses some; the assay was immunoSEQ multiplex PCR. V and J calls and clone size are copied from that table; D and trimming were computed from the DNA. The table has about 140,000 clones, over 80% seen once. The CDR3 runs to 17 residues. In this sample, this clone turned up many times. This chain links TRBV21-1 with TRBJ2-2; the D segment call TRBD2 is taken from the table without a DNA check. TRBV21-1 is deemed a pseudogene. The sequencing input was peripheral blood. This receptor was obtained from a young man with COVID-19, enrolled during active disease. CDR3 region: CASNLSRPGRSGGELFF. The CDR3 DNA follows: TGTGCCAGCAACCTCAGCAGGCCCGGGAGGTCCGGCGGGGAGCTGTTTTTT.